This T cell receptor (beta chain) was profiled in a study of type 1 and type 2 diabetes patients. Study at large: CD4+ or CD8+ T cells were positively selected from PBMCs with microbeads. The study's findings and limits: Some expanded clones seen only in T1D might occur in additional T2D or control samples. V and J gene usage correlated at about 0.97 between type 2 diabetes and control samples.

PCR was run on genomic DNA. Amplification of the beta chain CDR3 used 30 forward and 13 reverse multiplex primers. TCRdb passed the multiplex PCR reads through MiXCR, listing each CDR3 protein once. The data hold a few hundred thousand distinct CDR3 sequences, with around 47% observed a single time. The CDR3 is 16 amino acids. The ends were cut back, 1 base at V and 0 bases at J, with 12 bases in the middle. Germline CDR1 is MGHRA and CDR2 is YSYEKL. Comment on this clonotype: Its antigen is still unknown.

This sequence joins TRBV4-1 and TRBJ1-1; D gene unclear. This receptor was taken from a man younger than 30 with type 2 diabetes. The specimen was peripheral blood mononuclear cells (PBMCs). The CDR3 reads CASSQGSEIMNTEAFF. The CDR3, as DNA: TGCGCCAGCAGCCAAGGATCTGAGATCATGAACACTGAAGCTTTCTTT.